This T cell receptor beta chain was captured by sequencing in a study of blood T cell repertoires in COVID-19. Generated by immunoSEQ multiplex PCR, the TCRdb table keeps only in-frame clones and is missing some. The sample contains more than 150,000 clones, approximately 90% of which appear only once. This CDR3 has 16 residues. Germline CDR1 reads SGHTS; CDR2 reads YDEGEE. With 2 bases removed from V and 2 bases from J, the gap between germline ends came to 16 bases. The TCR originated in a young man with acute or convalescent COVID-19. The specimen was peripheral blood. The chain links TRBV5-8 to TRBJ2-5; tentative D call: TRBD1 (6 bases). CDR3 coding DNA: TGTGCCAGCAGCTTCTTGGGAACAGGGAAACAAGAGACCCAGTACTTC. Residues: CASSFLGTGKQETQYF.